The 3 T cell receptor beta chains given below trace back to one sample, sequenced in a study of blood T cells in healthy people across ages. A J-beta primer mix and a sample-barcoded 5' primer were used in a second PCR of about 7 to 12 cycles. Each CDR3 protein gets one entry after TCRdb re-called the 5' RACE reads with MiXCR. The data show around 600,000 distinct CDR3 sequences, with more than 45% seen just once and about 26% held by the top ten. The source material was blood. The receptors originated from a man aged 80 or over in good health.

Worth noting for this clonotype: The junction departs from the called germline gene at one end, perhaps through a read error. This chain joins TRBV6-1 and TRBJ2-7; 11 bases align to TRBD2. This CDR3 has 17 amino acids. Germline-derived CDR1 and CDR2 are MNHNS and SASEGT. CDR3 sequence reads: CASRPLGLAEPSYEQYF. As DNA, the CDR3 is TGTGCCAGCAGACCTCTGGGACTAGCGGAACCCTCCTACGAACAGTACTTC.

This clonotype was counted a few times. This chain joins TRBV14 and TRBJ2-7, with D tentatively TRBD2 (5 bases). The germline V and J ends were trimmed by 2 bases and 2 bases, with 13 bases remaining between them. Looked up from germline, CDR1 is SGHDN and CDR2 is FVKESK. The CDR3 has 15 amino acids. The CDR3 bases are TGTGCCAGCAGCCAAACCGGGAAGAGAACCTACGAGCAGTACTTC. Its translation is CASSQTGKRTYEQYF. Using reference TRBV14 and TRBJ2-7 for the parts outside the CDR3, the full variable domain is EAGVTQFPSHSVIEKGQTVTLRCDPISGHDNLYWYRRVMGKEIKFLLHFVKESKQDESGMPNNRFLAERTGGTYSTLKVQPAELEDSGVYFCASSQTGKRTYEQYFGPGTRLTVT.

The V call is TRBV9, the J call TRBJ2-3; D remains unclear. V was cut by 0 bases and J by 6 bases, with 8 bases left in between. The CDR3 runs 13 residues. The germline V gene has CDR1 SGDLS and CDR2 YYNGEE. Written as DNA, the CDR3 is TGTGCCAGCAGCGTAGAAGTTCTGGATACGCAGTATTTT. It specifies CASSVEVLDTQYF.